Sequencing of this T cell receptor beta chain was carried out in a study of radiation and T cells in renal cell carcinoma. Clones were sequenced by immunoSEQ multiplex PCR, and TCRdb holds only the in-frame ones, with some missing. Of roughly 92,000 clones in the sample, roughly 88% are singletons; the top ten hold around 7.9%. This clone has a single count. Time point described: blood 4 weeks post-SBRT, at nephrectomy. Documented treatment: 15 Gy SBRT to primary tumor, nephrectomy 4 weeks later. Germline-derived CDR1 and CDR2 are LNHDA and SQIVND (reference sequence). With 1 base clipped from V and 3 bases from J, the junction kept 10 bases outside the gene matches. CDR3 length equals 18 residues.

The specimen was blood, collected from a patient whose treatment included radiotherapy and nephrectomy. This chain links TRBV19 with TRBJ2-7; 12 bases agree with TRBD2. This TCR derives from a man aged 60 to 75 with renal cell carcinoma. The CDR3 nucleotides read TGTGCCAGTAGTATAGTCTTCAAGACTAGCGGGAGAGTCTACGAGCAGTACTTC. Translated, it gives CASSIVFKTSGRVYEQYF.